This T cell receptor (beta chain) was recorded in a study of blood T cell repertoires in COVID-19. Study summary: Nucleic acid was either cDNA or gDNA, and it came from T cells, B-cell-depleted T cells, or PBMCs.

This clone was seen a handful of times. Data came from immunoSEQ multiplex PCR; TCRdb stores just in-frame clones and leaves some out. Seen here are 150,000 to 200,000 clones, around 80% observed once, and the top ten hold about 6.8%. This clonotype was obtained from a man aged 70-80 years with active or convalescent COVID-19. Source material: peripheral blood.

Here the CDR3 DNA reads TGTGCCAGCAGCCCAGGGACTAGCGGGCACACCGGGGAGCTGTTTTTT. It is translated as CASSPGTSGHTGELFF. V gene TRBV11-3 combines with J gene TRBJ2-2, with 12 bases lining up with TRBD2. With V trimmed by 5 bases and J by 3 bases, 4 bases remained unmatched. This CDR3 is 16 amino acids long. Germline CDR1 and CDR2: SGHNT and YENEEA.